This entry concerns a single T cell receptor (beta chain). Its antigen is not yet known. No qualities accompany the bases; no much larger clone lies one base away. The CDR3 contains 13 residues, cysteine and phenylalanine counted. The sequence is cut down to CDR3 DNA, 39 bases in frame from base 1. In the germline V gene (reference sequence), CDR1 corresponds to SGHNT and CDR2 to YYREEE. Deletion took 1 base off V and 5 bases off J, with a span of 9 bases between the germline ends. The record originates from a study of cytomegalovirus exposure and HLA in healthy donors (dated by TCRdb to about 2017). General notes on the study: An earlier analysis of roughly 500 of the donors reported about 300 Gb of sequence data and some 110 million unique TCR beta sequences obtained from some 200 million T cells. An early release that covered roughly 600 HLA-typed donors contained approximately 300 gigabases of sequencing data and 85 million to 100 million unique TCR sequences. The genetic ancestry cluster associated with self-reported Caucasian donors included roughly four fifths of the 398 genotyped donors. The aim of the study was to test whether cataloging public T cell receptors could identify signatures of past pathogen exposure. The study used immunosequencing to profile the T cell repertoires of some 600 subjects and linked those repertoires to cytomegalovirus serostatus. In addition to the first cohort of roughly 700 subjects, a separate validation cohort of 130 or so different subjects was used. High-throughput TCR immunosequencing, statistical association of individual TCRs with disease status, and machine learning were combined to predict cytomegalovirus infection status. In a later analysis, previously published TCR beta repertoires from more than 500 donors were re-analyzed and high-resolution HLA genotyping was added so that TCR occurrence patterns could be studied. Rather than drawing on any new phenotypic data, the later analysis identified candidate immune exposures from TCR beta sequences and the way those sequences occurred across donors. In an earlier analysis of a few hundred of the donors, high-throughput TCR beta sequencing was used to judge whether each TCR beta V gene segment behaved as functional or pseudogenic. Donor age, sex, ethnicity and CMV serostatus were compiled alongside the repertoire data. A later genetic analysis took genome-wide SNP genotypes for about 55% of the 666 donors and used that subset as a discovery cohort. Every repertoire in the discovery cohort had been generated on one and the same sequencing platform. Class I and class II HLA loci were covered by the typing at four-digit resolution. Typing coverage differed by locus: A, B, C, DRB1 and DQB1 were typed in about 620-640 donors, DQA1 in 500 to 550, DPA1 in around 600, and DPB1 in 450 to 490. Because of strong linkage in the cohort, a few DR-DQ haplotypes were treated as single units for association and clustering. Across under 500 genotyped donors of the cohort, an average of approximately 240,000 unique TCR beta nucleotide sequences per donor were sequenced, and roughly 18% of those sequences were non-productive.

In total, about 650 healthy bone marrow donors made up the cohort. At the time of sampling, all cohort members were nominally healthy, though unrecorded immune exposures were likely present. The donor tested CMV seronegative and was one of the 352 seronegative cohort members. A peripheral blood sample was collected from each donor, and TCR beta sequencing was performed on peripheral blood mononuclear cells. The Qiagen DNeasy Blood Extraction Kit was used to extract genomic DNA from the blood cell samples. The paper's findings and limits, for the study overall: In a later analysis, most CMV-associated TCR beta chains were found to appear HLA-restricted, with HLA associations seemingly driven largely by CMV exposure. According to a later analysis, TCR association rates differed among HLA loci, with DRB1 alleles showing the most associated TCRs and HLA-C alleles showing the fewest. At a false discovery rate of 0.05, a later analysis linked 16,000 or so TCR beta sequences to specific HLA alleles. Correlated functional status among segregating V segments might be attributable to linkage disequilibrium, but an unknown experimental factor could not be ruled out. CMV serostatus was the only immune exposure information available for the cohort. According to a later analysis, parvovirus B19, influenza, CMV and Epstein-Barr virus appeared linked to several top co-occurrence clusters. Some IMGT-functional V segments, including TRBV6-2 and TRBV6-3, could not be told apart with the 87-base-pair reads, so those segments were excluded. Across donors, most TCR sequences were observed very rarely, whereas some public TCRs were present in many individuals. In an earlier analysis of a few hundred of the donors, most TCR beta V segments were observed in productive rearrangements about 90% or about 30% of the time, broadly matching IMGT annotations. The earlier analysis of 587 of the donors excluded seventeen rarely observed V segments, including chromosome 9 orphons, because counts were too low. A further reported finding was that TCR beta sequences accurately predicted the HLA-A and HLA-B alleles for most subjects in the first cohort. When HLA alleles, especially DR and DQ, strongly co-occurred, TCR associations were difficult to assign to individual alleles. In the study, some 160 TCR beta chains were listed as associated with cytomegalovirus. According to a later genetic analysis, donors in an Asian-associated ancestry cluster had fewer N-insertions in productive TCRs than the approximately 610-donor mean. In this cohort, only TCR beta chains were sequenced, and detectable features were limited by the absence of alpha or paired-chain data. A few of the identified cytomegalovirus-associated TCR beta chains were confirmed in vitro to be specific for cytomegalovirus antigens. In a later analysis, HLA-associated TCR beta chains were found to be more clonally expanded and to have lower generation probabilities than equally common non-associated chains. It was suggested by the authors that the approach could potentially be generalized to other disease states and immunological phenotypes. Because some donors lacked HLA typing at each locus, the association tests relied only on the typed subset. The classifier was reported to diagnose cytomegalovirus status with high specificity and sensitivity in both the original cohort and the validation cohort. A cluster of highly shared sequence variants was judged likely to represent a technical artifact of the sequencing pipeline. Sequencing depth was assumed to be roughly uniform across donors in the presence/absence analyses, though that assumption may not hold. A later genetic analysis associated a missense DCLRE1C variant with V-gene and J-gene trimming of TCR beta chains, and an independent cohort replicated the association.

Library method: the immunoSEQ multiplex PCR assay. A mixture of 60 forward primers for TCR Vbeta segments and 13 reverse primers for TCR Jbeta segments was used in the multiplex PCR. The CDR3 region of rearranged TCR beta genes was amplified from genomic DNA by a multiplex PCR assay. The amplified TCR beta libraries were sequenced on the Illumina HiSeq System as 87-base-pair reads. The source study handled its data this way. A later analysis tallied around 82 million unique TCR beta chains across the 700 or so repertoires, and about 12 million of those chains were shared by two or more donors. Raw reads were error-corrected and collapsed into unique sequences with a nearest-neighbor algorithm that merged closely related sequences to remove PCR and sequencing errors. Alignment of CDR3 sequences to IMGT reference sequences was used to assign V, D and J gene segments. For a sequence to be retained, a match of at least six nucleotides to both a V gene segment and a J gene segment was required. A rearrangement was called productive if the CDR3 had no stop codons and remained in frame with V and J, and every other rearrangement was called non-productive. CDR3 was defined according to IMGT convention as the region running from the second conserved V-encoded cysteine to the conserved J-encoded phenylalanine. In an earlier analysis of 587 of the donors, sequences lacking an unambiguous match to a single V gene segment were excluded. An earlier analysis of 587 of the donors classified V segments as functional when productive rearrangements were above 56.7% and as segregating when the standard deviation between donors was above 5%. A statistical classification framework was built for diagnosing cytomegalovirus status from the catalog of TCR beta chain sequences. V and J gene assignment, in a later analysis, came from comparing TCR nucleotide sequences with IMGT/GENE-DB human TR gene sequences. Using the TCRdist pipeline, a later analysis assigned CDR3 sequences along with most-parsimonious VDJ recombination scenarios. A later analysis defined each TCR beta chain by its CDR3 amino acid sequence plus V-gene family, and excluded reads lacking a unique V-gene family. To address suspected cross-contamination and a sequencing artifact, a later analysis removed several hundred highly shared, low-generation-probability nucleotide sequences. For each public chain, a later analysis derived a clonal expansion index from normalized ranks of inferred template counts within each repertoire. In a later analysis, generation probabilities were computed using a VDJ recombination model fitted to out-of-frame rearrangements, and the results were checked against IGoR. In a later analysis, hypergeometric tests were used to score TCR-TCR, TCR-HLA and TCR-CMV co-occurrence, with a repertoire-size bias correction applied to TCR pairs. To estimate false discovery rates, a later analysis permuted the HLA or CMV assignments 20 times. In a later analysis, co-occurring TCRs were grouped using DBSCAN, and TCRdist sequence similarity was added for clustering within HLA-allele-positive subsets. For co-occurrence clustering, repertoires with fewer than 30,000 or more than 120,000 public chains were excluded, along with several repertoires with anomalous nucleotide sharing. TCRdb mirrors the immuneACCESS table, restricted to in-frame sequences. Some clones are absent from its copies; in checked studies, under half trace to an unresolved V gene, and the reason for the others is unknown. D and trimming were read from the DNA, whereas the V and J calls and clone size are those reported in that table. The sample contains 180,000 or so clones, about 86% of them found a single time. The ten largest clonotypes hold around 0.31% of the sample.

Sequencing used PBMCs. The receptor's source is a woman aged 25-40 years in good health and CMV-seronegative. Rearrangement joined TRBV5-4 to TRBJ1-2; the D segment could be TRBD1, given 6 matching bases. This receptor has the CDR3 CASSLSRGYGYTF. The DNA sequence follows: TGTGCCAGCAGCTTGTCCAGGGGTTATGGCTACACCTTC.